The TCR beta chain described here comes from a study of blood T cells in healthy people across ages. Study conclusions and caveats: Possibly confounding the expanded clonotype changes was the fact that donor CMV status was unknown. Long-lived donors had more naive CD4+ cells and higher diversity than aged donors. With age, beta diversity per million T cells declined roughly linearly, significantly by over 35.

About this clonotype itself: No antigen is known for it.

With a J-beta primer mix and a sample-barcoded 5' primer, a second PCR ran about 6 to 11 cycles. TCRdb analysed the 5' RACE reads with MiXCR anew, one entry per CDR3 protein. The table includes around 320,000 distinct CDR3 sequences, 25% to 30% detected once. Germline-derived CDR1 and CDR2 are SEHNR and FQNEAQ (reference sequence). The ends lost 4 bases at V and 4 bases at J; junction bases unmatched: 7. The CDR3 has 16 residues. The genes are TRBV7-9 and TRBJ2-1; 10 positions agree with TRBD2. The source of this sequence is a woman in her 70s in good health. Input material: blood. For the CDR3, the DNA is TGTGCCAGCAGCTGGGATGGACTAGCGGCTTACAATGAGCAGTTCTTC. Translation gives CASSWDGLAAYNEQFF. Full variable domain (rest looked up from reference TRBV7-9 and TRBJ2-1): DTGVSQNPRHKITKRGQNVTFRCDPISEHNRLYWYRQTLGQGPEFLTYFQNEAQLEKSRLLSDRFSAERPKGSFSTLEIQRTEQGDSAMYLCASSWDGLAAYNEQFFGPGTRLTVL.